This T cell receptor (beta chain) was identified during a study of cytomegalovirus exposure and HLA in healthy donors. Study findings and constraints: It emerged from a later analysis that several of the most significant clusters appeared to be linked to common viral pathogens. Immune exposure was documented only through CMV serostatus. The study recorded more than 150 TCR beta chains that were cytomegalovirus-associated.

With 60 Vbeta and 13 Jbeta primers, the PCR was carried out. Only in-frame clones appear in the TCRdb table, and some are missing; sequencing was by immunoSEQ multiplex PCR. The repertoire holds 130,000 or so clones, with over 75% as singletons. Regarding this clone: Its antigen remains unknown.

The sample was PBMCs. This receptor was taken from a man aged 25-45 years in good health and CMV-seronegative.

The DNA of the CDR3 is TGTGCCAGCAGTGCAGCCGGGACAGGGGTAAACAATGAGCAGTTCTTC. This gives the protein CASSAAGTGVNNEQFF. The chain carries TRBV6-1 and TRBJ2-1; 10 bases are shared with TRBD1. Germline CDR1 is MNHNS and CDR2 is SASEGT. Unmatched junction bases numbered 8, after V lost 4 bases and J lost 5 bases. This CDR3 has 16 amino acids.